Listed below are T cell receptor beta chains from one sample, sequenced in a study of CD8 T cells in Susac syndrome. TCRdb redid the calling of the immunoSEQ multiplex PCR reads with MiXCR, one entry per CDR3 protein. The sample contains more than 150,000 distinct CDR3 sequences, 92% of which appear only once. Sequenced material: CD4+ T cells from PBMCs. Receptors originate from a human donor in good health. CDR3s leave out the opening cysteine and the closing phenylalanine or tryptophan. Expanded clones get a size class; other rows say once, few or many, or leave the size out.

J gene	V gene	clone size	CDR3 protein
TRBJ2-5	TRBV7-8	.	ASSPGAAETQY
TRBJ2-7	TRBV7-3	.	ASSAGSSAYEQY
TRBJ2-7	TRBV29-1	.	SVLGALTYEQY
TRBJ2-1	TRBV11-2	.	ASSPRGGRLSAGGSYNEQF
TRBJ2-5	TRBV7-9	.	ASSFRLGLETQY
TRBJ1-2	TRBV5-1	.	ASSVSGEGGYT
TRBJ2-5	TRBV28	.	ATRLGYQETQY
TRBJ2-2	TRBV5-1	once	ASSFTGTSVGELF
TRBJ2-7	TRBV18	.	ASSPADYYEQY
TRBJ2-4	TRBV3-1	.	ASSQGLPSVLAKNIQY
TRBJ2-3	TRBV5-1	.	ASSFDSGTDTQY
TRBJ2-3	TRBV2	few	ASSVEVADTQY
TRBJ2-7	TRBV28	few	ASRTPGLGTEQY
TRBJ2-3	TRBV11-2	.	ASSLGRVSGTDTQY
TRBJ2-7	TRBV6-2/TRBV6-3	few	ASSYGVSYEQY
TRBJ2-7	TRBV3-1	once	ASSQDGLIGEQY
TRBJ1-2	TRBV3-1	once	ASSPTLRRGRDYGYT
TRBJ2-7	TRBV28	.	ASLTEASGNPHEQY
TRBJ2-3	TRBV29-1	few	SVDTDTQY
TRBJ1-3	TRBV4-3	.	ASSQDLRQTGNTIY
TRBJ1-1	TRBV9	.	ASSVQDGDEAF
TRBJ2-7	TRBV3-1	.	ASSQDQGQSYEQY